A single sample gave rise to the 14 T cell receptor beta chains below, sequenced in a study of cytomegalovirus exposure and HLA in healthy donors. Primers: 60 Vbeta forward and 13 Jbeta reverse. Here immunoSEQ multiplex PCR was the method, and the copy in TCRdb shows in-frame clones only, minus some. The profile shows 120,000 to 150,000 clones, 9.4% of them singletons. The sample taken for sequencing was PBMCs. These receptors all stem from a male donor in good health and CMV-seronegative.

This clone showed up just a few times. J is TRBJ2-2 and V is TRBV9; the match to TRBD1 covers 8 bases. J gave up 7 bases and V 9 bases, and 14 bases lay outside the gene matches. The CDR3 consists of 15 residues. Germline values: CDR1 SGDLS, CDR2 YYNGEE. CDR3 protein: CATGIGQGGIGELFF. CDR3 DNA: TGTGCCACGGGAATAGGACAGGGAGGAATCGGGGAGCTGTTTTTT. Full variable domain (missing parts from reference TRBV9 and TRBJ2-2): DSGVTQTPKHLITATGQRVTLRCSPRSGDLSVYWYQQSLDQGLQFLIQYYNGEERAKGNILERFSAQQFPDLHSELNLSSLELGDSALYFCATGIGQGGIGELFFGEGSRLTVL.

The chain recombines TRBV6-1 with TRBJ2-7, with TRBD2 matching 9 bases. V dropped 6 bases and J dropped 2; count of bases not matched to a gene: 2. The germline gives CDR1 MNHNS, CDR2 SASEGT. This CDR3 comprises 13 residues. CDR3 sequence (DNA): TGTGCCAGCAGGGCGGGGGGGGCCTACGAGCAGTACTTC. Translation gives CASRAGGAYEQYF.

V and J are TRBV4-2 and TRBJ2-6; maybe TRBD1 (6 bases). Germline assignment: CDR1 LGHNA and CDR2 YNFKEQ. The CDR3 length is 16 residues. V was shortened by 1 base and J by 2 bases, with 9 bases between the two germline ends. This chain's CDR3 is CASSQGKGAGANVLTF. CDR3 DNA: TGTGCCAGCAGCCAAGGCAAGGGGGCTGGGGCCAACGTCCTGACTTTC.

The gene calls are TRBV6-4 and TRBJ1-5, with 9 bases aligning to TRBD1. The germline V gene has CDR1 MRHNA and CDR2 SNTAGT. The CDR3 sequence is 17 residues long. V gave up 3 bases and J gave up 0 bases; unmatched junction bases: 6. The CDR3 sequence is CASSETTGGNSNQPQHF. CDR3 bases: TGTGCCAGCAGTGAAACCACAGGGGGCAATAGCAATCAGCCCCAGCATTTT.

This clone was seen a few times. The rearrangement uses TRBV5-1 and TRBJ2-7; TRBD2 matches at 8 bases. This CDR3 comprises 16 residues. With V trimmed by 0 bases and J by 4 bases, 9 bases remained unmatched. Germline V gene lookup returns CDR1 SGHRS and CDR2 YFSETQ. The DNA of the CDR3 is TGCGCCAGCAGCTTGGAGGCTAGCGGGTTAGGTTACGAGCAGTACTTC. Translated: CASSLEASGLGYEQYF.

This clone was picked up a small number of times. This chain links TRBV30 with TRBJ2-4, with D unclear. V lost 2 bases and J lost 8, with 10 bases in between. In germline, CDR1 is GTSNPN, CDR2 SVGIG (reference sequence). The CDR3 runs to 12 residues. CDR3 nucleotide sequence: TGTGCCTGGAGTCCAGGAATTCACATTCAGTACTTC. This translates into CAWSPGIHIQYF.

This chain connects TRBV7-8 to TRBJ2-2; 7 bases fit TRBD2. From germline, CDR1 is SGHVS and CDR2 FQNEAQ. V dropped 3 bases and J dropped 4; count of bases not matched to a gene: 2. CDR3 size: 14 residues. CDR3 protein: CASSLGGSTGELFF. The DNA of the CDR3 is TGTGCCAGCAGCTTGGGCGGGAGCACCGGGGAGCTGTTTTTT.

CDR3 DNA: TGCAGCGTTGACCCTTATCGAGCGAAAATTAACACTGAAGCTTTCTTT. It yields the protein CSVDPYRAKINTEAFF. V is TRBV29-1 and J is TRBJ1-1; D gene unclear. The CDR3 totals 16 residues. Deletions cut 3 bases from V and 2 bases from J, with 19 bases between. Germline V gives CDR1 SQVTM, CDR2 ANQGSEA.

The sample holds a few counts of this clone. Here the CDR3 DNA reads TGCGCCAGCAGCCCACGACTAGCTGCTTCCTACGAGCAGTACTTC. Its protein product is CASSPRLAASYEQYF. The gene calls are TRBV4-1 and TRBJ2-7, with 7 bases lining up with TRBD2. Per germline, CDR1 MGHRA and CDR2 YSYEKL. The CDR3 spans 15 residues. The junction had 7 bases not matched to a gene; V was cut back by 4 bases and J by 1 base.

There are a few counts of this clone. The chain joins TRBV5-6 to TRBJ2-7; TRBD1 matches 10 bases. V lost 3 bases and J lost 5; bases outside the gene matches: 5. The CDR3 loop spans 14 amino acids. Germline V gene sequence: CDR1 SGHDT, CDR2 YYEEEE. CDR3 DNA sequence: TGTGCCAGCAGCTCTGGGACAGGGGTCCACGAGCAGTACTTC. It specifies CASSSGTGVHEQYF.

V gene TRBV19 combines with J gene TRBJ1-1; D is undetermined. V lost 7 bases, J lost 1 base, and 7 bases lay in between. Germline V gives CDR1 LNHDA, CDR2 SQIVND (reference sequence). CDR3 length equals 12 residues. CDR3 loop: CASMDWNTEAFF. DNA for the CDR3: TGTGCCAGTATGGACTGGAACACTGAAGCTTTCTTT.

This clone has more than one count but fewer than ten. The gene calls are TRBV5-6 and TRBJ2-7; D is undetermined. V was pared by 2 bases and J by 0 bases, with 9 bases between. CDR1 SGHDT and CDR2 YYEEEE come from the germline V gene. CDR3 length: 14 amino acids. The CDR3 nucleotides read TGTGCCAGCAGCTTCTCAGTTGCCTCCTACGAGCAGTACTTC. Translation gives CASSFSVASYEQYF.

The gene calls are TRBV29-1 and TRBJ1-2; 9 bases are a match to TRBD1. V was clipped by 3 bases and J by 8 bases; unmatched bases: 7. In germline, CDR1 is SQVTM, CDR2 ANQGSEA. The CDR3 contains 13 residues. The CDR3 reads CSVETGTGKGYTF. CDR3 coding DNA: TGCAGCGTTGAGACTGGGACAGGGAAAGGCTACACCTTC.

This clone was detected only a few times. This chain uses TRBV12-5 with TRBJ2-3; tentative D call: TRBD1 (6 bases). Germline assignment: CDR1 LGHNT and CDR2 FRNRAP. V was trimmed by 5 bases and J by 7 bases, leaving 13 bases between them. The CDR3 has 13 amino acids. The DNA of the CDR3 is TGTGCTAGTGGTCAAGCCCAGGGGAATACGCAGTATTTT. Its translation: CASGQAQGNTQYF.